The following is a T cell receptor (beta chain) sequence with its context. The data derive from a study of blood T cell repertoires in COVID-19. The table came from immunoSEQ multiplex PCR; TCRdb's copy has only in-frame clones and leaves some out. The sample comprises 200,000 to 250,000 clones, approximately 80% of which are singletons, and about 8.9% rests with the top ten. The length of the CDR3 is 14 residues. CDR1 KGHSH and CDR2 LQKENI come from the germline V gene. V was pared by 0 bases and J by 9 bases, with 7 bases of the junction left unmatched. Participant reports of clinical history set cohort assignment.

Source material: PBMCs or T cells enriched from blood (not recorded which). The chain combines TRBV18 with TRBJ1-2; 7 nucleotides align to TRBD1. The receptor comes from a woman aged 50 to 65 with acute COVID-19. The CDR3 reads CASSPPTGLYRYTF. The CDR3 nucleotides are TGTGCCAGCTCACCACCGACAGGGTTATATCGCTACACCTTC.